This T cell receptor (beta chain) was observed in a study of cytomegalovirus exposure and HLA in healthy donors. As for the study in general: There were approximately 400 genotyped donors. Of these, roughly 80% fell in the genetic ancestry cluster associated with self-reported Caucasian donors.

This clone was recorded only once. The PCR made use of 60 Vbeta and 13 Jbeta primers. Generated by immunoSEQ multiplex PCR, the TCRdb table keeps only in-frame clones and is missing some. The sample holds around 190,000 clones, 70% to 85% seen once. This CDR3 is 13 amino acids long. V was cut by 0 bases and J by 4 bases, with 7 bases left in between. Looked up from germline, CDR1 is SGHNT and CDR2 is YYREEE (reference sequence). The TCR sequence derives from a woman between 40 and 55 years old in good health and CMV-seronegative. The sample comprised PBMCs. This chain links TRBV5-4 with TRBJ1-1; possibly TRBD1 for D (5 bases). CDR3 nucleotide sequence: TGTGCCAGCAGCTTGGGGGGGGGCACTGAAGCTTTCTTT. This encodes CASSLGGGTEAFF.